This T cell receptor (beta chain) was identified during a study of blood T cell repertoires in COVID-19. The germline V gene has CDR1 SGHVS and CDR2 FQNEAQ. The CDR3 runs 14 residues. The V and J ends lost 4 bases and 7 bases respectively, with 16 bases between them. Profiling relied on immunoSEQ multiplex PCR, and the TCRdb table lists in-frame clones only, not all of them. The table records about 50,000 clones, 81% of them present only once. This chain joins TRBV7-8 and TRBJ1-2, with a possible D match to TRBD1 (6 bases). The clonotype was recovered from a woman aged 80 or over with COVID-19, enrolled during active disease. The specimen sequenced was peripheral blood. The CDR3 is CASSSPPGGSGYTF. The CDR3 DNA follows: TGTGCCAGCAGCTCTCCCCCGGGGGGCTCTGGCTACACCTTC.